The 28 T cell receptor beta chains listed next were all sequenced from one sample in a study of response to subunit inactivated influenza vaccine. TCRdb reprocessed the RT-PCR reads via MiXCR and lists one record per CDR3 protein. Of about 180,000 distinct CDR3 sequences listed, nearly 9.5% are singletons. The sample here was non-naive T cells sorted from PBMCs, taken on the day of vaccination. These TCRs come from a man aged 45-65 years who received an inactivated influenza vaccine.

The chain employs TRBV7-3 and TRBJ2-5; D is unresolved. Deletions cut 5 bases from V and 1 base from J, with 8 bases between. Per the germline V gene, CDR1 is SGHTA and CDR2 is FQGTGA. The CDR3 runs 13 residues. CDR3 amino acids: CASSREVQETQYF. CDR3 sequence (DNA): TGTGCCAGCAGCCGCGAGGTCCAAGAGACCCAGTACTTC.

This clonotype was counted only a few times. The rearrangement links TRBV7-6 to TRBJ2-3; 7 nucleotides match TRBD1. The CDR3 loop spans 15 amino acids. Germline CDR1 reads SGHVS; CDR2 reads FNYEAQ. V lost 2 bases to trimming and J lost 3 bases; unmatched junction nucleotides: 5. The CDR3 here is CASSLRPQGTDTQYF. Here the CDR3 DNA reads TGTGCCAGCAGCTTACGTCCACAGGGGACAGATACGCAGTATTTT.

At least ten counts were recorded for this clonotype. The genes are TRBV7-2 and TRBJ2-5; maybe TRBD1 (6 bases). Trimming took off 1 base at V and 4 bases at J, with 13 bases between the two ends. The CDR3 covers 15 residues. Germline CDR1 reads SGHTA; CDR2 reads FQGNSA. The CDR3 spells CASSLGSSGAETQYF. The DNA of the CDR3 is TGTGCCAGCAGCTTAGGGTCTTCAGGGGCAGAGACCCAGTACTTC. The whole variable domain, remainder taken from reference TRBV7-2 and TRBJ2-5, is GAGVSQSPSNKVTEKGKDVELRCDPISGHTALYWYRQSLGQGLEFLIYFQGNSAPDKSGLPSDRFSAERTGGSVSTLTIQRTQQEDSAVYLCASSLGSSGAETQYFGPGTRLLVL.

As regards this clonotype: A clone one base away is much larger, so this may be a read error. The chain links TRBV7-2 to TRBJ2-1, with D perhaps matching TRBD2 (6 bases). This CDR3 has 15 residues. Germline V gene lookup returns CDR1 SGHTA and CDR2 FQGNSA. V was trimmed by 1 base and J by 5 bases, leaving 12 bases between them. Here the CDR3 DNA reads TGTGCCAGCAGCTTAGTGGCGGCGGGGCACAATGAGCAGTTCTTC. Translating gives CASSLVAAGHNEQFF.

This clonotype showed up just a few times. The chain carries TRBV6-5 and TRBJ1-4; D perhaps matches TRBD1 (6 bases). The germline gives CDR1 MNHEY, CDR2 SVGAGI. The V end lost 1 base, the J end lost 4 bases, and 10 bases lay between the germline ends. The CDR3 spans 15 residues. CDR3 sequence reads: CASSYLQGINEKLFF. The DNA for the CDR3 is TGTGCCAGCAGTTACTTACAGGGCATTAATGAAAAACTGTTTTTT.

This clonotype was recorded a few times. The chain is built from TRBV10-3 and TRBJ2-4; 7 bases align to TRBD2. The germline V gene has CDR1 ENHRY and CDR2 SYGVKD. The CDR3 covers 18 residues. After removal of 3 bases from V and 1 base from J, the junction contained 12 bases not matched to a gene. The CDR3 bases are TGTGCCATCAGTGATTTGGGAGGGGCCACGGGGGCCAAAAACATTCAGTACTTC. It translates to CAISDLGGATGAKNIQYF.

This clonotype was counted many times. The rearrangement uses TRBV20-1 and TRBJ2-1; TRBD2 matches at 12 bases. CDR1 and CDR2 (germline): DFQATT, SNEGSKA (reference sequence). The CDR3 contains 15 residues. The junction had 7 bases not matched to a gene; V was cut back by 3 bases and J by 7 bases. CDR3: CSARLTSGRRNEQFF. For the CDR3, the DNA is TGCAGTGCTAGGTTGACTAGCGGGAGAAGAAATGAGCAGTTCTTC.

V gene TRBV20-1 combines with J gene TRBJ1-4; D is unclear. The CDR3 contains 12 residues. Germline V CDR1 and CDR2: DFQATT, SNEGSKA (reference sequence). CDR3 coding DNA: TGCAGAGTCCGAACTCTAAATGAAAAACTGTTTTTT. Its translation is CRVRTLNEKLFF.

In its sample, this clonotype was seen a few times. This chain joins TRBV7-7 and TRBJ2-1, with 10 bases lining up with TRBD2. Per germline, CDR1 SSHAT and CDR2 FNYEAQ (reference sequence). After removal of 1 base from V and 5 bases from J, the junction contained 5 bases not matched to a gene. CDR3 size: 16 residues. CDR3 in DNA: TGTGCCAGCAGCTTAGAATCTAGCGGGAGAAACAATGAGCAGTTCTTC. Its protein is CASSLESSGRNNEQFF.

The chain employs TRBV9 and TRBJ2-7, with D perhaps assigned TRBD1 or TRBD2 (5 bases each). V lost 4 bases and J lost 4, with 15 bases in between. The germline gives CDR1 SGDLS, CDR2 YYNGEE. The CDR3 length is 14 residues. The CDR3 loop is CASSPGTSPYEQYF. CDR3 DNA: TGTGCCAGCAGCCCAGGGACGAGCCCATACGAGCAGTACTTC. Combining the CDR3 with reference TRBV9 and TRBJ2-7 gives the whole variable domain DSGVTQTPKHLITATGQRVTLRCSPRSGDLSVYWYQQSLDQGLQFLIQYYNGEERAKGNILERFSAQQFPDLHSELNLSSLELGDSALYFCASSPGTSPYEQYFGPGTRLTVT.

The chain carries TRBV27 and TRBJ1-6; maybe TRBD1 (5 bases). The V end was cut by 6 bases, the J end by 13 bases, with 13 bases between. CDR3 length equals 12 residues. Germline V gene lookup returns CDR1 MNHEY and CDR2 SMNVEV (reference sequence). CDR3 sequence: CASRQAKSPLHF. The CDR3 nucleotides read TGTGCCAGCAGACAGGCCAAGAGTCCCCTCCACTTT.

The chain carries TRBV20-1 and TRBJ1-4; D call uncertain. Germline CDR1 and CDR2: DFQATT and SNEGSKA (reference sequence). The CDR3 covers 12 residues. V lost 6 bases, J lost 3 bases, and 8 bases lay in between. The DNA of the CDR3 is TGCAGTGCCTCCCGACCTAATGAAAAACTGTTTTTT. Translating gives CSASRPNEKLFF.

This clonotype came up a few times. The CDR3 sequence: CASSPLGEGHNEQFF. The CDR3 nucleotides are TGTGCCAGTAGTCCCTTGGGGGAGGGACACAATGAGCAGTTCTTC. The chain uses TRBV19 and TRBJ2-1; the match to TRBD2 covers 7 bases. Germline V gene sequence: CDR1 LNHDA, CDR2 SQIVND (reference sequence). CDR3 size: 15 residues. The J segment lost 5 bases and the V segment lost 5 bases, leaving 9 bases of the junction unmatched.

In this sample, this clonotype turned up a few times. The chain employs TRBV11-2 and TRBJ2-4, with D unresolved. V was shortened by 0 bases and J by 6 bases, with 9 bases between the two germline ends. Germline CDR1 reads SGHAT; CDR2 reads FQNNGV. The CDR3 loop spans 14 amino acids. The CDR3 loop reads CASSLDTVRNIQYF. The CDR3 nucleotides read TGTGCCAGCAGCTTAGATACAGTTAGAAACATTCAGTACTTC.

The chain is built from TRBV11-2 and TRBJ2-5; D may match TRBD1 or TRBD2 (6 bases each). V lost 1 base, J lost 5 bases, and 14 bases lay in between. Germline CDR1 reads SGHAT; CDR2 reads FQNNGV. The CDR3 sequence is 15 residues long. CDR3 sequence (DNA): TGTGCCAGCAGCTTAGTAGGGGGGAGCCCGGAGACCCAGTACTTC. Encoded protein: CASSLVGGSPETQYF.

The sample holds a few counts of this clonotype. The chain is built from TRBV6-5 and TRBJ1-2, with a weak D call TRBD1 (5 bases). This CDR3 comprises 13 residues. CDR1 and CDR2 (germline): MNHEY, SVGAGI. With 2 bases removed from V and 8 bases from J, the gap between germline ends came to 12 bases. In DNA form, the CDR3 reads TGTGCCAGCAGTTACGCAGGGTCGGGCGGCTACACCTTC. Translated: CASSYAGSGGYTF.

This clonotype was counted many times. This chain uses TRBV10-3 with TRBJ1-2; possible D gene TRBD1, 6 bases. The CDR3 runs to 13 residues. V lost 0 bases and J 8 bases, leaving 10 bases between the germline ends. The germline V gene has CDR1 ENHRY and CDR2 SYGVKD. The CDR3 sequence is CAISESTGLGYTF. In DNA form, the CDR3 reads TGTGCCATCAGTGAGTCTACAGGGCTAGGCTACACCTTC.

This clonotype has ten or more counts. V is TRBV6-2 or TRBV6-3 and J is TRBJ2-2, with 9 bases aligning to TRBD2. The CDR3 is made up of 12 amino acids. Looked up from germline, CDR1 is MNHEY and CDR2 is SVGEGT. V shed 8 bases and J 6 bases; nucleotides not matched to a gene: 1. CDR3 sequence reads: CASGLAPGELFF. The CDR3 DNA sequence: TGTGCCAGCGGACTAGCGCCCGGGGAGCTGTTTTTT.

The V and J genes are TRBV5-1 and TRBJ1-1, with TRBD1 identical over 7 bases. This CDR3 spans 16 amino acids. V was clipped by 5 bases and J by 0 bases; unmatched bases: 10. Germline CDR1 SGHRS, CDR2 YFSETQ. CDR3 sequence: CASRGGGIRMNTEAFF. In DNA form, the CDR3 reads TGCGCCAGCAGAGGGGGCGGTATACGGATGAACACTGAAGCTTTCTTT. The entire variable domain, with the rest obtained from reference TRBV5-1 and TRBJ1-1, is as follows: KAGVTQTPRYLIKTRGQQVTLSCSPISGHRSVSWYQQTPGQGLQFLFEYFSETQRNKGNFPGRFSGRQFSNSRSEMNVSTLELGDSALYLCASRGGGIRMNTEAFFGQGTRLTVV.

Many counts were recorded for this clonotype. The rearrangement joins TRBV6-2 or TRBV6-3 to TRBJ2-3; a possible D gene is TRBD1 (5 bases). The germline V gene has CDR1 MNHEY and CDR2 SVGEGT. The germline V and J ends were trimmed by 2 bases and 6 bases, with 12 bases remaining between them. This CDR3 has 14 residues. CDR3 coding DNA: TGTGCCAGCAGTTACACCTGGGGCCCCGATACGCAGTATTTT. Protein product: CASSYTWGPDTQYF.

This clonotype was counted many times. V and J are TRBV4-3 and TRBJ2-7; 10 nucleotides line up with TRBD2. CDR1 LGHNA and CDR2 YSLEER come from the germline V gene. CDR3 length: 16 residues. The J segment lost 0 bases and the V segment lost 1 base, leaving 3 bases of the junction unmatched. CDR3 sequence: CASSQGPSGSSYEQYF. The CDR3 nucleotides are TGCGCCAGCAGCCAAGGACCTAGCGGGAGCTCCTACGAGCAGTACTTC.

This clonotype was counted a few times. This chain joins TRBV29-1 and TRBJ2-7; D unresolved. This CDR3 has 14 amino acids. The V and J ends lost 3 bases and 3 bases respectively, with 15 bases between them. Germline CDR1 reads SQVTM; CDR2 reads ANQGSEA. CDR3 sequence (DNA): TGCAGCGTTGACGTGATGGGTGGGGACTACGAGCAGTACTTC. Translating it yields CSVDVMGGDYEQYF.

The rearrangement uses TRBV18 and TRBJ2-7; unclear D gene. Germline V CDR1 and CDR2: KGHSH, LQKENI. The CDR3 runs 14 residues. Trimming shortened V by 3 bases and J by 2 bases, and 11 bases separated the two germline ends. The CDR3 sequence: CASSPITVAYEQYF. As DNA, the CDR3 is TGTGCCAGCTCACCGATCACGGTTGCCTACGAGCAGTACTTC.

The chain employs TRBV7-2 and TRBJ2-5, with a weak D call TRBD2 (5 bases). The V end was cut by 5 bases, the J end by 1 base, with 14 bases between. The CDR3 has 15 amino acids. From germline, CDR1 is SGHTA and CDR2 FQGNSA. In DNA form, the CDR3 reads TGTGCCAGCAGCCCCCTCCAGCGGTTCCAAGAGACCCAGTACTTC. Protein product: CASSPLQRFQETQYF.

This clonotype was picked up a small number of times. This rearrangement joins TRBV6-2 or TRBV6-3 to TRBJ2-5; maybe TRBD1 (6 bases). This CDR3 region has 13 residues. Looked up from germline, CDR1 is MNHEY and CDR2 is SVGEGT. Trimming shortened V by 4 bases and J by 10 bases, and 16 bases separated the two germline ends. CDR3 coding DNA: TGTGCCAGCAGTTTGGACGGGTCAGGGGTCCAGTACTTC. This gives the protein CASSLDGSGVQYF.

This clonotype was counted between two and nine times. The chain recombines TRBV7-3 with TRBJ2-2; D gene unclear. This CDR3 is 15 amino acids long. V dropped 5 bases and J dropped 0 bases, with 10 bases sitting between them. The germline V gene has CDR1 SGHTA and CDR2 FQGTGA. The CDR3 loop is CASSPPRSNTGELFF. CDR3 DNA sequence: TGTGCCAGCAGCCCTCCGAGGTCGAACACCGGGGAGCTGTTTTTT.

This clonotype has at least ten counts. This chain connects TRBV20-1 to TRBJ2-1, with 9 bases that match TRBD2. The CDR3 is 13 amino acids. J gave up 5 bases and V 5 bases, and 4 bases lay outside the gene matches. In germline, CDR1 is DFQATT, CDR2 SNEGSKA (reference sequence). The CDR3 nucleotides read TGCAGTGCTCAGCGGGGGGTCCACAATGAGCAGTTCTTC. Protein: CSAQRGVHNEQFF.

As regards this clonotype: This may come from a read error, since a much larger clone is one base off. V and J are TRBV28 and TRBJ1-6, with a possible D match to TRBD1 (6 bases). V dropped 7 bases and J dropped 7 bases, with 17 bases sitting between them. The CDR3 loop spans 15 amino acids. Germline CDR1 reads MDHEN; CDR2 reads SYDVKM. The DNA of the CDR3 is TGTGCCAGCACCCCATCTCCGGGACAAAATTCACCCCTCCACTTT. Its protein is CASTPSPGQNSPLHF.